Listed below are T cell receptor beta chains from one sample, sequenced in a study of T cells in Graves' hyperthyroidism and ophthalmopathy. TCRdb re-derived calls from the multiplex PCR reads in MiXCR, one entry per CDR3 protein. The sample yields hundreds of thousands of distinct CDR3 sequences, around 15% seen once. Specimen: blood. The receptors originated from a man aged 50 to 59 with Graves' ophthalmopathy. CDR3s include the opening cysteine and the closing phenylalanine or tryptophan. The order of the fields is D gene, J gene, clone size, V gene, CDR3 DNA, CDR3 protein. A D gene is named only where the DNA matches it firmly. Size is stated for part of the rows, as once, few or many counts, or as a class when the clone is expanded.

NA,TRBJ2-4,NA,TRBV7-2,TGTGCCAGCAGCGTATCGCAGGGCGTTCAGTACTTC,CASSVSQGVQYF
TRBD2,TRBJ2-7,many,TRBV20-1,TGCAGTGCTAGAGGTCCCTATACCGGGACTAGATACGAGCAGTACTTC,CSARGPYTGTRYEQYF
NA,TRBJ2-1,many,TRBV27,TGTGCCAGCAGTTCGGCAGGTGCCTCCTACAATGAGCAGTTCTTC,CASSSAGASYNEQFF
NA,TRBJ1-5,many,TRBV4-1,TGCGCCAGCAGCCCAAGCCAGGTACGCAATCAGCCCCAGCATTTT,CASSPSQVRNQPQHF
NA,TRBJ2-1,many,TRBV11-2,TGTGCCAGCAGCTTAAGGCTAGTGGTGGGCAATGAGCAGTTCTTC,CASSLRLVVGNEQFF
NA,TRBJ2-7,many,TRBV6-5,TGTGCCAGCAGTTACTCGATCTCAAAGTGGGTTGGAGCCGAGCAGTACTTC,CASSYSISKWVGAEQYF
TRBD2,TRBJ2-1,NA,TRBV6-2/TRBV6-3,TGTGCCAGCAGTTACCCCGGGACAATTGGTGGGACTAGCGGGACTCACGAGCAGTTCTTC,CASSYPGTIGGTSGTHEQFF
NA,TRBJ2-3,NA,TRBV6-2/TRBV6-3,TGTGCCAGTCCTCTCGGACAGAGCTATGATACGCAGTATTTT,CASPLGQSYDTQYF
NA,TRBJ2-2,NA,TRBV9,TGTGCCAGCAGCCCTAGTGGCGCCGGGGACCTGTTTTTT,CASSPSGAGDLFF
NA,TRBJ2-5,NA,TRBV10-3,TGTGCCATCAGTAACCATGGGGGGTCAGAGACCCAGTACTTC,CAISNHGGSETQYF
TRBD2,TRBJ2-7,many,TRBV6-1,TGTGCCAGCAGTGGGACTAGCGGGGGGGCGGGCGAGCAGTACTTC,CASSGTSGGAGEQYF
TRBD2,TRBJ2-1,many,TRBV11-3,TGTGCCAGCAGCTCCCGCCGAAGCGGGACCGACAATGAGCAGTTCTTC,CASSSRRSGTDNEQFF
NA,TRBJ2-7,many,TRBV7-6,TGTGCCAGCAGCTTAGGCCAGACAGGATCCTTCTACGAGCAGTACTTC,CASSLGQTGSFYEQYF
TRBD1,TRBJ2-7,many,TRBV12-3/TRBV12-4,TGTGCCAGCAAAGCGTCAGGGGGAATTTCCTACGAGCAGTACTTC,CASKASGGISYEQYF
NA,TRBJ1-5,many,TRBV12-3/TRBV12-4,TGTGCCAGCAGTTTACGTATTCAGCCCCAGCATTTT,CASSLRIQPQHF
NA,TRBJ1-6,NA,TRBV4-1,TGCGCCAGCAGCCCTCTTGTAGCCGTGAATTCACCCCTCCACTTT,CASSPLVAVNSPLHF
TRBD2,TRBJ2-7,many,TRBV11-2,TGTGCCAGCAGCTCCGCTAGCGGGCTATCCTACGAGCAGTACTTC,CASSSASGLSYEQYF
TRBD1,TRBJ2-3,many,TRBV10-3,TGTGCCACAGAGACAGGGGCCCTTACAGATACGCAGTATTTT,CATETGALTDTQYF
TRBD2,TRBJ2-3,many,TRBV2,TGTGCCTACACCAGCGGGACTAGCACAGATACGCAGTATTTT,CAYTSGTSTDTQYF
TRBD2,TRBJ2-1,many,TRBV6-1,TGTGCCAGCTTAGCGGGAGTGGGCTACAATGAGCAGTTCTTC,CASLAGVGYNEQFF
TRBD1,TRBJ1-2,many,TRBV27,TGTGCCAGCAGCCCCGGGACAGGGAGGATTCGCTATGGCTACACCTTC,CASSPGTGRIRYGYTF
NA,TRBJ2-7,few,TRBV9,TGTGCCAGCAGCGTAAGTGCGTTCGACGAGCAGTACTTC,CASSVSAFDEQYF
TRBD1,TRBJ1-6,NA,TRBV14,TGTGCCAGCAGCGACAGGGGGAGTAATTCACCCCTCCACTTT,CASSDRGSNSPLHF
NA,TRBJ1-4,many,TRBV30,TGTGCCTGGAGTGTACGGGGAACCCATGAAAAACTGTTTTTT,CAWSVRGTHEKLFF
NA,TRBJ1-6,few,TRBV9,TGTGCCAGCAGCGAAGGACACTCGGGGTCACCCCTCCACTTT,CASSEGHSGSPLHF
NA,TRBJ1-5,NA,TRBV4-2,TGTGCCAGCAGCCAAGAGGCAGGGAGGACCAATCAGCCCCAGCATTTT,CASSQEAGRTNQPQHF
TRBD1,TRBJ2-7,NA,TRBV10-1,TGCGCCAGCAGTGAGGGGACAGGGGATTTGTACGAGCAGTACTTC,CASSEGTGDLYEQYF
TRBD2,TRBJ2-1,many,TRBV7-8,TGTGCCAGCAGCTTTCTCTTACGTGCTAGCGGGAGGGCCAGAGTCAATGAGCAGTTCTTC,CASSFLLRASGRARVNEQFF